The 15 T cell receptor beta chains given below trace back to one sample, sequenced in a study of early T cells in non-severe SARS-CoV-2 infection. TCRdb analysed the 5' RACE reads with MiXCR anew, one entry per CDR3 protein. The data show 45,000 or so distinct CDR3 sequences, roughly 6% seen once. The sequenced sample was whole blood. The receptors shown here come from an adult who was a healthcare worker with PCR-confirmed SARS-CoV-2 infection or an uninfected control (not recorded which).

This clonotype occurred many times. The chain combines TRBV20-1 with TRBJ2-5; tentatively, D is TRBD2 (5 bases). The CDR3 spans 12 residues. Trimming removed 6 bases at V and 5 bases at J, with 13 bases between. Germline values: CDR1 DFQATT, CDR2 SNEGSKA (reference sequence). CDR3 in DNA: TGCAGTGCGCCGACGGACTGGGAGACCCAGTACTTC. It codes for CSAPTDWETQYF.

This clonotype has ten or more counts. The chain uses TRBV10-3 and TRBJ2-1; 10 positions match TRBD2. From germline, CDR1 is ENHRY and CDR2 SYGVKD. Losses at the gene ends were 4 bases for V and 8 bases for J; bases not matched to a gene: 11. CDR3 length: 16 amino acids. CDR3 sequence reads: CAISGGSGGPLDEQFF. The CDR3 DNA follows: TGTGCCATCAGTGGGGGTAGCGGGGGGCCCTTGGATGAGCAGTTCTTC.

There are many counts of this clonotype. V is TRBV10-3 and J is TRBJ2-2, with D hard to call. This CDR3 has 13 residues. The germline gives CDR1 ENHRY, CDR2 SYGVKD. V was shortened by 7 bases and J by 4 bases, with 10 bases between the two germline ends. This CDR3 reads CAITRPGTGELFF. In nucleotides, the CDR3 is TGTGCCATCACCAGGCCGGGCACCGGGGAGCTGTTTTTT.

Many counts were recorded for this clonotype. The chain recombines TRBV7-6 with TRBJ2-2; TRBD1 aligns across 7 bases. Germline V gene data show CDR1 as SGHVS and CDR2 as FNYEAQ. The CDR3 covers 17 residues. Trimming cost V 0 bases and J 4 bases; bases outside gene matches: 8. CDR3 residues: CASSLARQGTGTGELFF. The CDR3 nucleotides are TGTGCCAGCAGCTTAGCACGACAGGGAACGGGCACCGGGGAGCTGTTTTTT.

This clonotype was observed a few times. This chain links TRBV7-2 with TRBJ2-7, with unresolved D. The ends were cut back, 3 bases at V and 2 bases at J, with 11 bases in the middle. The germline gives CDR1 SGHTA, CDR2 FQGNSA. The CDR3 consists of 14 residues. Here the CDR3 DNA reads TGTGCCAGCAGCTTTAACCCCGGACCCTACGAGCAGTACTTC. The encoded protein is CASSFNPGPYEQYF.

This clonotype was detected many times. The rearrangement uses TRBV7-2 and TRBJ1-5, with D tentatively TRBD1 (6 bases). V was trimmed by 1 base and J by 7 bases, leaving 11 bases between them. The CDR3 is made up of 14 amino acids. Germline V gene data show CDR1 as SGHTA and CDR2 as FQGNSA. The CDR3 loop reads CASSLGSGDQPQHF. The DNA for the CDR3 is TGTGCCAGCAGCTTAGGTTCAGGGGACCAGCCCCAGCATTTT.

The V and J genes are TRBV28 and TRBJ1-5, with no clear D. Between the trimmed V and J ends, which lost 6 bases and 2 bases, there was a span of 14 bases. The V gene's germline CDR1 is MDHEN and CDR2 SYDVKM. The CDR3 spans 15 residues. CDR3 loop: CASRPPRLGNQPQHF. The CDR3 DNA is TGTGCCAGCAGGCCCCCCAGGTTGGGCAATCAGCCCCAGCATTTT. The full variable domain, with the rest looked up from reference TRBV28 and TRBJ1-5, is DVKVTQSSRYLVKRTGEKVFLECVQDMDHENMFWYRQDPGLGLRLIYFSYDVKMKEKGDIPEGYSVSREKKERFSLILESASTNQTSMYLCASRPPRLGNQPQHFGDGTRLSIL.

As for this clonotype: Since a much larger clone is just one base distant, this may be a read error. This chain uses TRBV7-9 with TRBJ2-7, with no clear D. This CDR3 has 12 residues. In germline, CDR1 is SEHNR, CDR2 FQNEAQ (reference sequence). CDR3 coding DNA: TGTGCCAACAGCTCGGACGTTAACGAGCAGTACTTC. It is translated as CANSSDVNEQYF. The whole variable domain, filled in from reference TRBV7-9 and TRBJ2-7, reads DTGVSQNPRHKITKRGQNVTFRCDPISEHNRLYWYRQTLGQGPEFLTYFQNEAQLEKSRLLSDRFSAERPKGSFSTLEIQRTEQGDSAMYLCANSSDVNEQYFGPGTRLTVT.

There are many counts of this clonotype. The chain joins TRBV7-6 to TRBJ2-1, with 9 bases lining up with TRBD1. Looked up from germline, CDR1 is SGHVS and CDR2 is FNYEAQ. The trim removed 3 bases at V and 6 bases at J, leaving 0 bases unmatched. This CDR3 is 13 amino acids long. The CDR3 DNA reads as TGTGCCAGCAGCTTGGACAGGGGCAATGAGCAGTTCTTC. Translated: CASSLDRGNEQFF.

Ten or more counts support this clonotype. This rearrangement joins TRBV7-2 to TRBJ1-1; D gene uncertain. CDR3 size: 14 residues. Germline-derived CDR1 and CDR2 are SGHTA and FQGNSA. Trimming removed 2 bases at V and 2 bases at J, with 9 bases between. CDR3 nucleotides: TGTGCCAGCAGCTTATGGCCGACAAACACTGAAGCTTTCTTT. Translated: CASSLWPTNTEAFF.

This clonotype was seen ten or more times. V and J are TRBV7-2 and TRBJ1-2, with D unresolved. V lost 3 bases to trimming and J lost 5 bases, with 10 bases between them. Per germline, CDR1 SGHTA and CDR2 FQGNSA. The CDR3 contains 13 residues. The CDR3 here is CASSLIREYGYTF. The CDR3, as DNA: TGTGCCAGCAGCTTGATTAGGGAATATGGCTACACCTTC.

This clonotype was observed at least ten times. The rearrangement uses TRBV7-9 and TRBJ2-5; D possibly corresponds to TRBD2 (5 bases). Germline V gene data show CDR1 as SEHNR and CDR2 as FQNEAQ (reference sequence). The CDR3 covers 17 residues. V gave up 6 bases and J gave up 5 bases, with 25 bases separating them. The CDR3 sequence: CASSPWGTGFDSETQYF. The CDR3 DNA is TGTGCCAGCAGTCCTTGGGGAACGGGGTTTGATTCGGAGACCCAGTACTTC.

At least ten counts were recorded for this clonotype. A read error may account for a junction end that differs from germline. V gene TRBV27 combines with J gene TRBJ2-1, with 10 bases lining up with TRBD1. CDR3 length: 17 residues. Germline V gives CDR1 MNHEY, CDR2 SMNVEV (reference sequence). The CDR3 sequence is CASSLSALWGQGHEQFF. For the CDR3, the DNA is TGTGCCAGCAGCTTATCAGCCCTTTGGGGACAGGGGCATGAGCAGTTCTTC.

CDR3 nucleotides: TGTGCCAGCAGCGCAGGGGCGTTTACCGGGGAGCTGTTTTTT. It specifies CASSAGAFTGELFF. This sequence joins TRBV6-5 and TRBJ2-2; TRBD1 is a possible D gene (6 bases). Deletions cut 6 bases from V and 5 bases from J, with 13 bases between. The CDR3 is made up of 14 amino acids. The germline gives CDR1 MNHEY, CDR2 SVGAGI.

The chain is built from TRBV5-6 and TRBJ2-7; 8 bases are a match to TRBD1. J lost 5 bases, V lost 3 bases, and 13 bases had no gene match. The germline gives CDR1 SGHDT, CDR2 YYEEEE. This CDR3 is 16 amino acids long. The CDR3 region has the DNA TGTGCCAGCAGCTCATTATCAGGGGGCCGTTTCGACGAGCAGTACTTC. It translates to CASSSLSGGRFDEQYF.